The 6 T cell receptor beta chains presented below share a single source sample, sequenced in a study of blood T cell repertoires in COVID-19. Produced via immunoSEQ multiplex PCR; TCRdb's table is partial and in-frame only. The sample records some 190,000 clones, 75% to 90% being singletons. Sequencing used peripheral blood. These receptors were taken from a woman aged 60 to 75 with acute or convalescent COVID-19.

The rearrangement joins TRBV6-2 or TRBV6-3 to TRBJ1-5; D is possibly TRBD1 (6 bases). The V end lost 2 bases, the J end lost 3 bases, and 11 bases lay between the germline ends. The germline CDR1 and CDR2 sequences are MNHEY and SVGEGT. The CDR3 totals 15 residues. For the CDR3, the DNA is TGTGCCAGCAGTTACAGGACAGCATACAATCAGCCCCAGCATTTT. Translating it yields CASSYRTAYNQPQHF.

This clone was seen just once. The chain is built from TRBV7-6 and TRBJ1-5, with a weak D call TRBD1 (5 bases). Germline assignment: CDR1 SGHVS and CDR2 FNYEAQ. Trimming removed 1 base at V and 4 bases at J, with 11 bases between. The CDR3 extends over 15 amino acids. CDR3: CASSLETHRNQPQHF. The CDR3 DNA is TGTGCCAGCAGCTTAGAAACGCACAGGAATCAGCCCCAGCATTTT. Drawing the rest from reference TRBV7-6 and TRBJ1-5, the complete variable domain is GAGVSQSPRYKVTKRGQDVALRCDPISGHVSLYWYRQALGQGPEFLTYFNYEAQQDKSGLPNDRFSAERPEGSISTLTIQRTEQRDSAMYRCASSLETHRNQPQHFGDGTRLSIL.

This clone has only a few counts. V and J are TRBV6-1 and TRBJ1-4, with D possibly being TRBD1 (5 bases). Germline CDR1 reads MNHNS; CDR2 reads SASEGT. V was cut by 3 bases and J by 8 bases, with 16 bases left in between. The CDR3 has 15 residues. CDR3 sequence: CASSDPSDTQEKLFF. The CDR3 DNA is TGTGCCAGCAGTGACCCCTCGGACACGCAGGAAAAACTGTTTTTT.

The chain combines TRBV14 with TRBJ1-6; unclear D gene. The CDR3 runs 13 residues. Trimming took 4 bases from V and 10 from J, leaving 11 bases between them. Germline values: CDR1 SGHDN, CDR2 FVKESK. Written as DNA, the CDR3 is TGTGCCAGCAGCCCCGGAGTCGTCTCACCCCTCCACTTT. This translates into CASSPGVVSPLHF.

The CDR3 loop is CASSLSDSKETQYF. CDR3 sequence (DNA): TGTGCCAGCAGTTTATCCGACAGTAAAGAGACCCAGTACTTC. This sequence joins TRBV28 and TRBJ2-5; maybe TRBD1 (5 bases). The CDR3 consists of 14 residues. Germline loops: CDR1 MDHEN, CDR2 SYDVKM. The V gene lost 1 base and the J gene lost 3 bases, with 9 bases spanning the gap.

V gene TRBV7-9 combines with J gene TRBJ1-1; the match to TRBD1 covers 9 bases. Germline-derived CDR1 and CDR2 are SEHNR and FQNEAQ (reference sequence). After removal of 0 bases from V and 7 bases from J, the junction contained 6 bases not matched to a gene. This CDR3 contains 15 residues. The CDR3 region has the DNA TGTGCCAGCAGCTTAGCGCGGGGACAGGGCAATGAAGCTTTCTTT. Translation gives CASSLARGQGNEAFF.